This TCR beta chain was identified in a study of blood T cell repertoires in COVID-19. Study overall: Acute and convalescent COVID-19 specimens originated in the United States, Italy and Spain. Sources were T cells, B-cell-depleted T cells, or PBMCs; the material itself was cDNA or gDNA.

Original processing notes: Scientists estimated how many nucleated cells there were by amplifying reference gene primers. Repertoires were generated with immunoSEQ multiplex PCR, while TCRdb's copy carries only in-frame clones and drops some. That table supplies the V and J calls and clone size; D and trimming were determined from the DNA. The table records more than 95,000 clones, around 80% of them present only once. The count of this clone is one. The receptor was derived from a man aged 65-85 years with acute or convalescent COVID-19. What was sequenced was peripheral blood.

CDR3 sequence reads: CASSDETGSEQYF. CDR3 nucleotide sequence: TGTGCCAGCTCCGATGAGACAGGGTCTGAGCAGTACTTC. The rearrangement uses TRBV2 and TRBJ2-7; 7 bases are a match to TRBD1. Germline assignment: CDR1 SNHLY and CDR2 FYNNEI. Unmatched junction bases numbered 11, after V lost 8 bases and J lost 7 bases. The length of the CDR3 is 13 residues.